This T cell receptor (beta chain) was recorded in a study of post-analysis software for immune sequencing data. Whole-study context: Relapsing-remitting, secondary progressive and progressive-relapsing forms of multiple sclerosis all featured among disease courses.

Trimming cost V 5 bases and J 0 bases, with 20 bases left between them. CDR3 length: 17 residues. Prepared libraries of TCR beta cDNA carried unique molecular identifiers. TCRdb redid the calling of the PCR reads with MiXCR, one entry per CDR3 protein. This sample has hundreds of thousands of distinct CDR3 sequences; around a third occur once, and the top ten carry around 15%. Study results and caveats: Roughly five TRBV segments appeared more often in patients than in controls, and TRBV5-6, TRBV5-1 and TRBV20-1 were among these.

With regard to this clonotype: What it binds is not known.

This chain connects TRBV12-3 or TRBV12-4 to TRBJ2-7; no clear D gene. Specimen: blood. The source is a girl aged 10 to 17 with multiple sclerosis. The DNA of the CDR3 is TGTGCCAGCAGTCCGCGAGAGAACCTGATCTCCTCCTACGAGCAGTACTTC. Translation gives CASSPRENLISSYEQYF.